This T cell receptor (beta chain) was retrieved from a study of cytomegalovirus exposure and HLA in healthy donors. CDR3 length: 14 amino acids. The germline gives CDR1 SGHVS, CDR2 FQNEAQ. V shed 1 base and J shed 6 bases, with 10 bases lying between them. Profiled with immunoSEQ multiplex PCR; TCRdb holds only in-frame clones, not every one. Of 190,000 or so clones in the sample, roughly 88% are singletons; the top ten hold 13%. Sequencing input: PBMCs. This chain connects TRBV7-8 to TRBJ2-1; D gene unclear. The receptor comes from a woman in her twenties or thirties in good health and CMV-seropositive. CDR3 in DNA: TGTGCCAGCAGCTTAGTGGCAACACGCAATGAGCAGTTCTTC. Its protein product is CASSLVATRNEQFF.